This T cell receptor beta chain emerged from a study of blood T cell repertoires in COVID-19. About the study: COVID-19 samples collected from the United States, Italy and Spain covered acute and convalescent phases.

V shed 4 bases and J 6 bases; nucleotides not matched to a gene: 8. This CDR3 is built from 17 residues. Germline assignment: CDR1 MNHEY and CDR2 SVGEGT. Authors' processing steps: It was from reference gene primer amplification that nucleated cell counts were estimated. Method: immunoSEQ multiplex PCR; TCRdb's copy keeps in-frame clones and lacks some. Clonal size and the V and J genes are those of that table, whereas D and trimming came from the DNA. Counted here are over 200,000 clones, about nine tenths occurring once; the ten biggest clones make up 1.2%. Participants, roughly 18 to 90 years old, spanned approximately 25 US areas. The recovered donors of Cohort 3 showed two negative PCRs, clearance, or symptom resolution.

V gene TRBV6-2 or TRBV6-3 combines with J gene TRBJ2-1; 14 positions agree with TRBD2. The TCR originated in a man aged 25-40 years who had recovered from COVID-19. The specimen sequenced was PBMCs or T cells enriched from blood (not recorded which). DNA of the CDR3: TGTGCCAGCAGTTCCCGGACTAGCGGGAGGTCCCTCAATGAGCAGTTCTTC. Translated: CASSSRTSGRSLNEQFF.